The entry below gives a single T cell receptor beta chain sequence along with its context. The antigen remains undetermined. These data come from a study of T cells in lung cancer brain metastases. The table came from immunoSEQ multiplex PCR; TCRdb's copy has only in-frame clones and leaves some out. The sample includes roughly 4,500 clones, around nine tenths of them seen just once. Patients had resection for synchronous oligometastatic disease or delayed recurrence of a solitary brain metastasis. Guided by marked H&E slides, tumor areas were macrodissected from five unstained, deparaffinized roughly 10 um sections. Looked up from germline, CDR1 is SGHRS and CDR2 is YFSETQ. The CDR3 spans 15 residues. V shed 5 bases, J shed 3 bases, and the junction held 4 bases outside the gene matches. General study results and limits: Fragmented FFPE DNA may have left the infiltrating repertoire incompletely captured. Most clones were lesion-specific, with limited overlap between paired lesions (Morisita less than 0.25).

This chain joins TRBV5-1 and TRBJ2-2; 10 positions match TRBD1. Sequences were obtained from tumor tissue from the primary lung tumor. This TCR was sampled from a woman aged 45-65 years with non-small cell lung cancer. CDR3 protein: CASSHDRGHTGELFF. The CDR3, as DNA: TGCGCCAGCAGTCATGACAGGGGGCACACCGGGGAGCTGTTTTTT. Looking up the rest from reference TRBV5-1 and TRBJ2-2 gives the full variable domain: KAGVTQTPRYLIKTRGQQVTLSCSPISGHRSVSWYQQTPGQGLQFLFEYFSETQRNKGNFPGRFSGRQFSNSRSEMNVSTLELGDSALYLCASSHDRGHTGELFFGEGSRLTVL.